This is a list of T cell receptor beta chains from one sample in a study of blood T cell repertoires in COVID-19. Assay: immunoSEQ multiplex PCR; the TCRdb copy retains only in-frame clones and omits some. This table holds fewer than 350,000 clones, roughly 85% found once. Sequenced input: PBMCs or T cells enriched from blood (not recorded which). These receptors all come from a woman aged 25 to 45 who had been exposed to COVID-19. Each CDR3 is given with its conserved first and last residue. A D gene is named only where the DNA matches it firmly. For some rows the clone size is stated as once, few or many, or as a class when expanded; others skip it.

J gene: TRBJ1-6; V gene: TRBV27; D gene: TRBD1; clone size: NA; CDR3 DNA: TGTGCCAGCAGTTTATCCTGGACAGGAAGCTATAATTCACCCCTCCACTTT; CDR3 protein: CASSLSWTGSYNSPLHF
J gene: TRBJ2-7; V gene: TRBV5-6; D gene: TRBD1; clone size: NA; CDR3 DNA: TGTGCCAGCAGCTTGGGCAGGGGGCCCTACGAGCAGTACTTC; CDR3 protein: CASSLGRGPYEQYF
J gene: TRBJ2-3; V gene: TRBV3-1/TRBV3-2; D gene: TRBD1; clone size: NA; CDR3 DNA: TGTGCCAGCAGCCAACCAGGGGGCGGGTGGGATACGCAGTATTTT; CDR3 protein: CASSQPGGGWDTQYF
J gene: TRBJ1-4; V gene: TRBV23-1; D gene: TRBD1; clone size: NA; CDR3 DNA: TGCGCCAGCAGTCGGAACAGGGGGCGCGGTGCTAATGAAAAACTGTTTTTT; CDR3 protein: CASSRNRGRGANEKLFF
J gene: TRBJ2-1; V gene: TRBV12-3/TRBV12-4; D gene: NA; clone size: NA; CDR3 DNA: TGTGCCAGCAGCTCCTTCAATGAGCAGTTCTTC; CDR3 protein: CASSSFNEQFF
J gene: TRBJ1-1; V gene: TRBV6-2/TRBV6-3; D gene: NA; clone size: NA; CDR3 DNA: TGTGCCAGCAGTGTAAGAGACACTTATGAGGGCACTGAAGCTTTCTTT; CDR3 protein: CASSVRDTYEGTEAFF
J gene: TRBJ1-1; V gene: TRBV6-1; D gene: TRBD1; clone size: NA; CDR3 DNA: TGTGCCAGCAGTGAGGGGTGGCAGGGGGTCGGAGCTTTCTTT; CDR3 protein: CASSEGWQGVGAFF
J gene: TRBJ2-5; V gene: TRBV15; D gene: NA; clone size: NA; CDR3 DNA: TGTGCCACCAGCAGAGATCCGGGGTCTTCGGAGACCCAGTACTTC; CDR3 protein: CATSRDPGSSETQYF
J gene: TRBJ1-1; V gene: TRBV3-1/TRBV3-2; D gene: TRBD1; clone size: NA; CDR3 DNA: TGTGCCAGCAGCCGGGACAGTTTGAACACTGAAGCTTTCTTT; CDR3 protein: CASSRDSLNTEAFF
J gene: TRBJ2-5; V gene: TRBV28; D gene: NA; clone size: NA; CDR3 DNA: TGTGCCAGCAGGGCCGGGATTGGGACCCAGTACTTC; CDR3 protein: CASRAGIGTQYF
J gene: TRBJ2-7; V gene: TRBV4-2; D gene: NA; clone size: NA; CDR3 DNA: TGTGCCAGCAGCCAGGGAAAGAGGGATTACGAGCAGTACTTC; CDR3 protein: CASSQGKRDYEQYF
J gene: TRBJ1-1; V gene: TRBV4-2; D gene: NA; clone size: NA; CDR3 DNA: TGTGCCAGCAGCCAAGAGGGACCGGGGGGTACTGAAGCTTTCTTT; CDR3 protein: CASSQEGPGGTEAFF
J gene: TRBJ2-7; V gene: TRBV5-6; D gene: TRBD1; clone size: many; CDR3 DNA: TGTGCCAGCATCGGGGACAGCCTCTACGAGCAGTACTTC; CDR3 protein: CASIGDSLYEQYF
J gene: TRBJ1-6; V gene: TRBV5-5; D gene: TRBD1; clone size: NA; CDR3 DNA: TGTGCCAGCAGCCGCCGGGACAGGGAACCCCTCCACTTT; CDR3 protein: CASSRRDREPLHF
J gene: TRBJ2-2; V gene: TRBV30; D gene: NA; clone size: NA; CDR3 DNA: TGTGCCTGGAGTGTACTAGGACTTTCGAGCGGGGAGCTGTTTTTT; CDR3 protein: CAWSVLGLSSGELFF
J gene: TRBJ1-4; V gene: TRBV4-3; D gene: TRBD1; clone size: NA; CDR3 DNA: TGCGCCAGCAGCCAAGGGCAGGGGGTTGAAAAACTGTTTTTT; CDR3 protein: CASSQGQGVEKLFF
J gene: TRBJ2-2; V gene: TRBV19; D gene: NA; clone size: NA; CDR3 DNA: TGTGCCAGTAGTAAGGGGGGGCTAAACACCGGGGAGCTGTTTTTT; CDR3 protein: CASSKGGLNTGELFF
J gene: TRBJ1-5; V gene: TRBV7-2; D gene: TRBD1; clone size: few; CDR3 DNA: TGTGCCAGCAGCTTAGGGGGACAGGGAGGAAGACAGCCCCAGCATTTT; CDR3 protein: CASSLGGQGGRQPQHF
J gene: TRBJ2-1; V gene: TRBV7-3; D gene: TRBD2; clone size: few; CDR3 DNA: TGTGCCAGCAGCTCCGGACTAGCCTACAATGAGCAGTTCTTC; CDR3 protein: CASSSGLAYNEQFF
J gene: TRBJ2-1; V gene: TRBV29-1; D gene: NA; clone size: NA; CDR3 DNA: TGCAGCTCTCGGGCGGGCAAACGGGCCAATGAGCAGTTCTTC; CDR3 protein: CSSRAGKRANEQFF
J gene: TRBJ2-2; V gene: TRBV19; D gene: TRBD2; clone size: NA; CDR3 DNA: TGTGCCAGTAACCGGGCTAGCGGGGGGGCGGAGACCGGGGAGCTGTTTTTT; CDR3 protein: CASNRASGGAETGELFF
J gene: TRBJ2-1; V gene: TRBV9; D gene: NA; clone size: NA; CDR3 DNA: TGTGCCAGCAGCGTAGAGGGGACTCTATCCTACAATGAGCAGTTCTTC; CDR3 protein: CASSVEGTLSYNEQFF
J gene: TRBJ2-7; V gene: TRBV7-9; D gene: TRBD1; clone size: once; CDR3 DNA: TGTGCCAGCAGCTCCCCGGGACAGTTCAGCTACGAGCAGTACTTC; CDR3 protein: CASSSPGQFSYEQYF
J gene: TRBJ2-1; V gene: TRBV29-1; D gene: NA; clone size: NA; CDR3 DNA: TGCAGCGTTGTGGGCAGGGGTGGAATGAATGAGCAGTTCTTC; CDR3 protein: CSVVGRGGMNEQFF
J gene: TRBJ2-5; V gene: TRBV3-1/TRBV3-2; D gene: NA; clone size: NA; CDR3 DNA: TGTGCCAGCAGGACCGCCCGGGGGACCCAGTACTTC; CDR3 protein: CASRTARGTQYF
J gene: TRBJ2-7; V gene: TRBV4-1; D gene: TRBD2; clone size: NA; CDR3 DNA: TGCGCCAGCAGCCGCCAGCGGGAGTGGTCTCGAGAGCAGTACTTC; CDR3 protein: CASSRQREWSREQYF
J gene: TRBJ2-5; V gene: TRBV4-2; D gene: NA; clone size: NA; CDR3 DNA: TGTGCCAGCAGCGGACGGGGGAAAGAGACCCAGTACTTC; CDR3 protein: CASSGRGKETQYF
J gene: TRBJ2-3; V gene: TRBV11-2; D gene: NA; clone size: NA; CDR3 DNA: TGTGCCAGCAGCTTACCGAGAAGGGGGGATACGCAGTATTTT; CDR3 protein: CASSLPRRGDTQYF
J gene: TRBJ1-3; V gene: TRBV28; D gene: NA; clone size: NA; CDR3 DNA: TGTGCCAGCACTATACACCCAGGGTCTGGAAACACCATATATTTT; CDR3 protein: CASTIHPGSGNTIYF
J gene: TRBJ1-5; V gene: TRBV28; D gene: NA; clone size: NA; CDR3 DNA: TGTGCCAGCAGTTTACCCTTCCAGGGGCAGCCCCAGCATTTT; CDR3 protein: CASSLPFQGQPQHF
J gene: TRBJ1-6; V gene: TRBV19; D gene: TRBD1; clone size: NA; CDR3 DNA: TGTGCCAGTAGTTACGGGACAGAGGGCTATTCACCCCTCCACTTT; CDR3 protein: CASSYGTEGYSPLHF
J gene: TRBJ2-1; V gene: TRBV7-2; D gene: TRBD2; clone size: NA; CDR3 DNA: TGTGCCAGCAGCCAAATAGCGGGGGGAATGCTGGACAATGAGCAGTTCTTC; CDR3 protein: CASSQIAGGMLDNEQFF
J gene: TRBJ2-4; V gene: TRBV5-6; D gene: TRBD1; clone size: NA; CDR3 DNA: TGTGCCAGCAGCTTGGGGACAGGGGGTGGGAACATTCAGTACTTC; CDR3 protein: CASSLGTGGGNIQYF
J gene: TRBJ2-3; V gene: TRBV12-3/TRBV12-4; D gene: TRBD2; clone size: few; CDR3 DNA: TGTGCCAGCAGTCTCGGACTAGCAGATACGCAGTATTTT; CDR3 protein: CASSLGLADTQYF
J gene: TRBJ1-4; V gene: TRBV7-6; D gene: TRBD1; clone size: NA; CDR3 DNA: TGTGCCAGCAGCTTAACCAGGGGGCTAGCAACTAATGAAAAACTGTTTTTT; CDR3 protein: CASSLTRGLATNEKLFF
J gene: TRBJ2-7; V gene: TRBV13; D gene: TRBD2; clone size: NA; CDR3 DNA: TGTGCCAGCAGCTTTAGTCCGGGGACTAGCGGGGCCTACGAGCAGTACTTC; CDR3 protein: CASSFSPGTSGAYEQYF
J gene: TRBJ1-4; V gene: TRBV30; D gene: NA; clone size: NA; CDR3 DNA: TGTGCCTGGAGGTACCCTGCCGGGACACCAAAGTTCGAAAAACTGTTTTTT; CDR3 protein: CAWRYPAGTPKFEKLFF
J gene: TRBJ2-3; V gene: TRBV19; D gene: NA; clone size: few; CDR3 DNA: TGTGCCAGTAGTACCCCGGGTCCGGTCACAGATACGCAGTATTTT; CDR3 protein: CASSTPGPVTDTQYF
J gene: TRBJ1-1; V gene: TRBV7-2; D gene: NA; clone size: NA; CDR3 DNA: TGTGCCAGCAGCTTATACACCCCAGACACTGAAGCTTTCTTT; CDR3 protein: CASSLYTPDTEAFF
J gene: TRBJ2-5; V gene: TRBV27; D gene: NA; clone size: once; CDR3 DNA: TGTGCCAGCAGTTATAGGGGTTCGGACCAAGAGACCCAGTACTTC; CDR3 protein: CASSYRGSDQETQYF
J gene: TRBJ1-1; V gene: TRBV20-1; D gene: NA; clone size: NA; CDR3 DNA: TGCAGTGCTAGCGCTAGGACTGAAGCTTTCTTT; CDR3 protein: CSASARTEAFF
J gene: TRBJ1-1; V gene: TRBV4-3; D gene: NA; clone size: NA; CDR3 DNA: TGCGCCAGCAGCCGACAGATGAACACTGAAGCTTTCTTT; CDR3 protein: CASSRQMNTEAFF
J gene: TRBJ2-7; V gene: TRBV7-9; D gene: TRBD2; clone size: NA; CDR3 DNA: TGTGCCAGCAGCTTAGTGGTGGGAGGGATCTACGAGCAGTACTTC; CDR3 protein: CASSLVVGGIYEQYF
J gene: TRBJ2-1; V gene: TRBV4-3; D gene: NA; clone size: NA; CDR3 DNA: TGCGCCAGCAGCCAAGATGAAGGGGGATCCTACAATGAGCAGTTCTTC; CDR3 protein: CASSQDEGGSYNEQFF
J gene: TRBJ2-3; V gene: TRBV5-1; D gene: TRBD2; clone size: NA; CDR3 DNA: TGCGCCAGCAGCCCCTCTGGGACTAGCTACACAGATACGCAGTATTTT; CDR3 protein: CASSPSGTSYTDTQYF
J gene: TRBJ1-2; V gene: TRBV19; D gene: NA; clone size: NA; CDR3 DNA: TGTGCCAGTAGCACATGGGGGGGCTTGGACTATGGCTACACCTTC; CDR3 protein: CASSTWGGLDYGYTF
J gene: TRBJ2-2; V gene: TRBV10-3; D gene: NA; clone size: NA; CDR3 DNA: TGTGCCATCATGGGTGGAGCCGGGGAGCTGTTTTTT; CDR3 protein: CAIMGGAGELFF
J gene: TRBJ1-5; V gene: TRBV10-3; D gene: TRBD1; clone size: NA; CDR3 DNA: TGTGCCATCAGTGAGAGGCAGGGGGTCAATCAGCCCCAGCATTTT; CDR3 protein: CAISERQGVNQPQHF
J gene: TRBJ1-6; V gene: TRBV2; D gene: TRBD1; clone size: NA; CDR3 DNA: TGTGCCAGCAGTGAAGCTGCTACAGGGGGCGTCCACTATAATTCACCCCTCCACTTT; CDR3 protein: CASSEAATGGVHYNSPLHF
J gene: TRBJ1-6; V gene: TRBV30; D gene: NA; clone size: once; CDR3 DNA: TGTGCCTGGAGTGTGCAGGGAAGAAGTTCACCCCTCCACTTT; CDR3 protein: CAWSVQGRSSPLHF